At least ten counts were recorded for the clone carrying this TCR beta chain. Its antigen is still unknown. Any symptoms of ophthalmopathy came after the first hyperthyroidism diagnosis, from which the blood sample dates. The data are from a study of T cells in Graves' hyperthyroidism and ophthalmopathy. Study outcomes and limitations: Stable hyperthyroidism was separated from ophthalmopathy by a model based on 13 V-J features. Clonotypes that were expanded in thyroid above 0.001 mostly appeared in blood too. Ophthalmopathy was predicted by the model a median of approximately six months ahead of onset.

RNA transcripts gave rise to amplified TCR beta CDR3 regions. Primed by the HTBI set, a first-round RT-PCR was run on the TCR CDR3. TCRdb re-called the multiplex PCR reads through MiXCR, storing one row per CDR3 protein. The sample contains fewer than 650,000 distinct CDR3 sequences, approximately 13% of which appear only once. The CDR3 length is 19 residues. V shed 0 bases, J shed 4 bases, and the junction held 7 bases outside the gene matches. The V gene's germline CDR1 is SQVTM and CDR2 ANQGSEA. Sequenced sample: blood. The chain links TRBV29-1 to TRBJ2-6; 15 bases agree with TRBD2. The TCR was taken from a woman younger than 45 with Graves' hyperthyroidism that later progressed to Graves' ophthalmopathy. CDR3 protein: CSVEDRGTSGRKGANVLTF. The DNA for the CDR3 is TGCAGCGTTGAAGATCGGGGGACTAGCGGGAGGAAAGGGGCCAACGTCCTGACTTTC.